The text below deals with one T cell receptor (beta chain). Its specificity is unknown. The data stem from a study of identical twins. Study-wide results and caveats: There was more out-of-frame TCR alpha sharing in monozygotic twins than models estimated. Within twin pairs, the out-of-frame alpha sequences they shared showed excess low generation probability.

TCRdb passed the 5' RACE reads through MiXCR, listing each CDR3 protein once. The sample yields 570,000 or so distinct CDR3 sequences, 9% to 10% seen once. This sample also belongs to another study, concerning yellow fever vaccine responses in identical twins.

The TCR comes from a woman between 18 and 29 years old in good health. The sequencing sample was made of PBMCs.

Here the CDR3 DNA reads TGTGCCAGCAGCGTCCGGACAGGAACTAGCCTCCACTTT. It specifies CASSVRTGTSLHF. The chain combines TRBV11-3 with TRBJ1-6; 7 nucleotides match TRBD1. This CDR3 is 13 amino acids long. The germline V gene encodes CDR1 SGHNT and CDR2 YENEEA. V was pared by 5 bases and J by 15 bases, with 10 bases of the junction left unmatched. The complete variable domain, with remaining parts taken from reference TRBV11-3 and TRBJ1-6, reads EAGVVQSPRYKIIEKKQPVAFWCNPISGHNTLYWYLQNLGQGPELLIRYENEEAVDDSQLPKDRFSAERLKGVDSTLKIQPAELGDSAVYLCASSVRTGTSLHFGNGTRLTVT.